Below are 31 T cell receptor beta chains sequenced from a single sample in a study of cytomegalovirus exposure and HLA in healthy donors. The PCR used 60 Vbeta and 13 Jbeta primers. The assay was immunoSEQ multiplex PCR, and TCRdb's table has in-frame clones only and misses some. The table shows 100,000 or so clones, with 76% occurring only once. The sequenced material came from PBMCs. The source is a middle-aged man in good health and CMV-seropositive.

The chain links TRBV18 to TRBJ2-5; TRBD2 is a possible D gene (7 bases). The end of the DNA aligns better with TRBJ2-7, so the J call may be wrong. From germline, CDR1 is KGHSH and CDR2 LQKENI. The CDR3 is made up of 14 amino acids. The chain's CDR3 is CASSPAGATYEQYF. The CDR3, as DNA: TGTGCCAGCTCACCAGCGGGGGCCACCTACGAGCAGTACTTC.

The sample holds one count of this clone. V usage is TRBV7-2 and J usage is TRBJ1-4; no definite D call. Trimming took off 4 bases at V and 8 bases at J, with 11 bases between the two ends. The CDR3 is made up of 13 amino acids. From germline, CDR1 is SGHTA and CDR2 FQGNSA. CDR3 in DNA: TGTGCCAGCAGCTCCGAGGCGGGCGAAAAACTGTTTTTT. The encoded protein is CASSSEAGEKLFF.

This chain joins TRBV4-2 and TRBJ2-5, with TRBD2 matching over 14 bases. The CDR3 loop spans 18 amino acids. Germline CDR1 is LGHNA and CDR2 is YNFKEQ. The ends lost 4 bases at V and 0 bases at J; junction bases unmatched: 7. CDR3 loop: CASSLRTSGGKYQETQYF. CDR3 in DNA: TGTGCCAGCAGCCTTAGGACTAGCGGGGGGAAGTACCAAGAGACCCAGTACTTC.

This chain links TRBV9 with TRBJ2-2, with 7 nucleotides matching TRBD2. This CDR3 is 16 amino acids long. The ends lost 0 bases at V and 3 bases at J; junction bases unmatched: 5. Germline CDR1 is SGDLS and CDR2 is YYNGEE. In nucleotides, the CDR3 is TGTGCCAGCAGCGTAGAAGCTAGCGGCTACACCGGGGAGCTGTTTTTT. It is translated as CASSVEASGYTGELFF. Based on the CDR3 plus reference TRBV9 and TRBJ2-2, the full variable domain is DSGVTQTPKHLITATGQRVTLRCSPRSGDLSVYWYQQSLDQGLQFLIQYYNGEERAKGNILERFSAQQFPDLHSELNLSSLELGDSALYFCASSVEASGYTGELFFGEGSRLTVL.

CDR3 residues: CSVEARSKSNEQFF. The CDR3 region has the DNA TGCAGCGTTGAGGCCAGGTCTAAAAGCAATGAGCAGTTCTTC. The V gene is TRBV29-1, the J gene TRBJ2-1, with D hard to call. CDR1 SQVTM and CDR2 ANQGSEA come from the germline V gene. This CDR3 comprises 14 residues. V lost 3 bases to trimming and J lost 6 bases, with 15 bases between them.

V and J are TRBV7-2 and TRBJ1-1; a possible D gene is TRBD1 (5 bases). CDR1 and CDR2 from the germline V gene are SGHTA and FQGNSA. V gave up 3 bases and J gave up 11 bases, with 16 bases separating them. CDR3 length equals 13 residues. The CDR3 DNA reads as TGTGCCAGCAGCTTCGACAGCACGGCGGAGGCTTTCTTT. This gives the protein CASSFDSTAEAFF.

As for this clone: A read error may produce the germline difference seen at one junction end. V gene TRBV6-4 combines with J gene TRBJ2-6; a possible D gene is TRBD2 (6 bases). The germline gives CDR1 MRHNA, CDR2 SNTAGT. This CDR3 contains 20 residues. The CDR3 DNA reads TGTGCCAGCAGTGACTCGAGTTTGTGGGGGAGGAAAGCTGGGGCCAACGGCCTGACTTTC. This sequence encodes CASSDSSLWGRKAGANGLTF.

The rearrangement links TRBV29-1 to TRBJ1-3; D remains ambiguous. V lost 4 bases and J 3 bases, leaving 16 bases between the germline ends. The CDR3 is 15 amino acids. Germline-derived CDR1 and CDR2 are SQVTM and ANQGSEA. In DNA form, the CDR3 reads TGCAGCGTTGGCCAGGACTATGGGATTGGAAACACCATATATTTT. It encodes CSVGQDYGIGNTIYF.

The chain employs TRBV7-2 and TRBJ2-2, with 7 bases matching TRBD1. This CDR3 has 13 residues. Germline CDR1 is SGHTA and CDR2 is FQGNSA. With 10 bases clipped from V and 4 bases from J, the junction kept 6 bases outside the gene matches. The CDR3 protein is CATSTGRTGELFF. In DNA form, the CDR3 reads TGTGCCACTTCGACAGGGCGCACCGGGGAGCTGTTTTTT.

This clone is a singleton in its sample. Compared with germline, one end of the junction differs, possibly owing to a read error. This sequence joins TRBV5-1 and TRBJ2-6, with a weak D call TRBD1 (5 bases). Germline values: CDR1 SGHRS, CDR2 YFSETQ. This CDR3 has 15 residues. The CDR3 DNA reads as TGCGCCAGTACCCCGGGTTCCTCTGGGGCCAACGGCCTGACTTTC. Encoded protein: CASTPGSSGANGLTF.

The chain combines TRBV5-1 with TRBJ2-3, with D possibly being TRBD2 (6 bases). Germline V CDR1 and CDR2: SGHRS, YFSETQ. CDR3 length: 16 residues. The V and J ends lost 0 bases and 4 bases respectively, with 15 bases between them. In DNA form, the CDR3 reads TGCGCCAGCAGCTTGGGTACAGCGGGTTGGGCAGATACGCAGTATTTT. Amino acid sequence: CASSLGTAGWADTQYF.

This chain's CDR3 is CASSLAPGQLKETQYF. The CDR3 region has the DNA TGTGCCAGCAGCTTGGCCCCGGGACAGCTAAAAGAGACCCAGTACTTC. The V gene is TRBV7-9, the J gene TRBJ2-5; 7 nucleotides match TRBD1. The CDR3 length is 16 residues. Germline loops: CDR1 SEHNR, CDR2 FQNEAQ (reference sequence). Trimming cost V 3 bases and J 3 bases; bases outside gene matches: 10.

The sample holds a few counts of this clone. The chain combines TRBV19 with TRBJ2-4; the match to TRBD1 covers 7 bases. This CDR3 has 15 residues. Trimming took 5 bases from V and 8 from J; bases not matched to a gene: 12. Germline V gives CDR1 LNHDA, CDR2 SQIVND (reference sequence). CDR3 amino acids: CASSRSTTGWDIQYF. As DNA, the CDR3 is TGTGCCAGTAGTCGATCCACGACAGGGTGGGACATTCAGTACTTC.

J is TRBJ2-7 and V is TRBV2; 11 nucleotides agree with TRBD1. V lost 6 bases, J lost 3 bases, and 1 base stayed unmatched. The CDR3 extends over 13 amino acids. Germline V gene lookup returns CDR1 SNHLY and CDR2 FYNNEI. CDR3 sequence: CASRGQGVYEQYF. The CDR3 DNA follows: TGTGCCAGCAGGGGACAGGGGGTCTACGAGCAGTACTTC.

This chain joins TRBV6-1 and TRBJ2-1; 7 positions agree with TRBD1. V was pared by 4 bases and J by 8 bases, with 11 bases of the junction left unmatched. Germline CDR1 and CDR2: MNHNS and SASEGT. There are 15 residues in the CDR3. CDR3 protein: CASSAWTGPGDEQFF. CDR3 bases: TGTGCCAGCAGTGCCTGGACAGGCCCCGGGGATGAGCAGTTCTTC.

This chain links TRBV11-2 with TRBJ1-2, with D possibly being TRBD1 (6 bases). V shed 2 bases and J shed 7 bases, with 20 bases lying between them. Germline V CDR1 and CDR2: SGHAT, FQNNGV. The CDR3 spans 16 residues. CDR3 loop: CASSLRPPTGSSGYTF. The CDR3 nucleotides are TGTGCCAGCAGCTTAAGACCTCCTACAGGGTCGAGTGGCTACACCTTC.

J is TRBJ1-2 and V is TRBV7-2; TRBD1 matches at 7 bases. CDR1 and CDR2 from the germline V gene are SGHTA and FQGNSA. V shed 5 bases, J shed 7 bases, and the junction held 10 bases outside the gene matches. The CDR3 length is 14 residues. DNA for the CDR3: TGTGCCAGCAGCCTAGACAGGGCGTTGGGTGGCTACACCTTC. Encoded protein: CASSLDRALGGYTF.

V usage is TRBV7-8 and J usage is TRBJ1-1; D gene uncertain. Germline loops: CDR1 SGHVS, CDR2 FQNEAQ. The CDR3 has 15 residues. The V end was cut by 5 bases, the J end by 2 bases, with 15 bases between. The CDR3 loop is CASSPRGQPNTEAFF. CDR3 nucleotides: TGTGCCAGCAGCCCCCGAGGGCAGCCAAACACTGAAGCTTTCTTT.

V usage is TRBV27 and J usage is TRBJ2-7, with 8 bases aligning to TRBD1. The length of the CDR3 is 15 residues. Germline-derived CDR1 and CDR2 are MNHEY and SMNVEV (reference sequence). Germline trimming cut 4 bases from V and 3 bases from J; bases unmatched to any gene: 8. The CDR3 sequence is CASSWTGMSGYEQYF. The CDR3 bases are TGTGCCAGCAGTTGGACAGGGATGTCAGGCTACGAGCAGTACTTC.

Details on this clone: Germline is not matched at one junction end, which may reflect a read error. The CDR3 coding sequence is TGCAGCCTCCCAACAGGGTCTGGGGCCAACGGCCTGACTTTC. The encoded protein is CSLPTGSGANGLTF. The rearrangement links TRBV29-1 to TRBJ2-6; D is perhaps TRBD1 (6 bases). Looked up from germline, CDR1 is SQVTM and CDR2 is ANQGSEA. The CDR3 has 14 residues.

The J gene is TRBJ2-5, the V gene TRBV18, with D possibly matching TRBD2 (5 bases). Trimming stripped 3 bases from V and 5 bases from J, with 13 bases between. The germline gives CDR1 KGHSH, CDR2 LQKENI. The length of the CDR3 is 14 residues. The CDR3 reads CASSPPEGRETQYF. The CDR3 DNA reads as TGTGCCAGCTCACCGCCCGAGGGTCGGGAGACCCAGTACTTC.

This clone has a handful of counts. The chain uses TRBV30 and TRBJ1-5; tentatively, D is TRBD1 (5 bases). Germline V gene data show CDR1 as GTSNPN and CDR2 as SVGIG (reference sequence). There are 13 residues in the CDR3. Between the trimmed V and J ends, which lost 3 bases and 4 bases, there was a span of 10 bases. This CDR3 is CAWRAQGNQPQHF. CDR3 sequence (DNA): TGTGCCTGGAGGGCGCAGGGAAATCAGCCCCAGCATTTT.

The chain couples TRBV7-8 to TRBJ1-1, with 9 bases lining up with TRBD1. V dropped 5 bases and J dropped 5; count of bases not matched to a gene: 9. Looked up from germline, CDR1 is SGHVS and CDR2 is FQNEAQ. The length of the CDR3 is 15 residues. In nucleotides, the CDR3 is TGTGCCAGCAGCCCTTGGGGACAGGGAGGAACTGAAGCTTTCTTT. Its protein is CASSPWGQGGTEAFF.

This clone was recorded once. The CDR3 DNA reads TGTGCCAGCAGTAAGGGGCAGGGGAAGGATTTTCAAGAGACCCAGTACTTC. Protein: CASSKGQGKDFQETQYF. This chain joins TRBV2 and TRBJ2-5; a weak D match, TRBD1 (6 bases). This CDR3 is built from 17 residues. Trimming left V 5 bases short and J 2 bases short, with 21 bases between. From germline, CDR1 is SNHLY and CDR2 FYNNEI.

J is TRBJ2-1 and V is TRBV6-6; the match to TRBD2 covers 7 bases. J was trimmed by 4 bases and V by 5 bases; bases with no gene match: 8. The CDR3 covers 15 residues. CDR1 MNHNY and CDR2 SVGAGI come from the germline V gene (reference sequence). CDR3 sequence: CASSPGTTSYNEQFF. The CDR3 DNA follows: TGTGCCAGCAGTCCGGGGACTACCTCATACAATGAGCAGTTCTTC.

V is TRBV23-1 and J is TRBJ1-6, with D possibly TRBD1 on 5 matching bases. TRBV23-1 is given ORF status, its function remaining uncertain. The CDR3 is made up of 15 amino acids. Trimming took off 2 bases at V and 11 bases at J, with 16 bases between the two ends. CDR3 sequence (DNA): TGCGCCAGCAGTCAACCCCAGCGGGGGAGGGCACCCCTCCACTTT. This gives the protein CASSQPQRGRAPLHF.

The chain carries TRBV7-6 and TRBJ2-7, with 7 bases fitting TRBD2. After removal of 7 bases from V and 5 bases from J, the junction contained 11 bases not matched to a gene. CDR3 length: 14 amino acids. Germline V gene lookup returns CDR1 SGHVS and CDR2 FNYEAQ. The CDR3 DNA sequence: TGTGCCAGCATCCCCGGGGGGATTCAGGACGAGCAGTACTTC. Translating gives CASIPGGIQDEQYF.

This chain connects TRBV5-4 to TRBJ1-1; 7 nucleotides align to TRBD1. The CDR3 extends over 14 amino acids. The V segment lost 0 bases and the J segment 11 bases; nucleotides outside the gene matches: 10. Germline V gives CDR1 SGHNT, CDR2 YYREEE (reference sequence). This chain's CDR3 is CASSLDRGGRGAFF. DNA of the CDR3: TGTGCCAGCAGCTTGGACAGGGGTGGACGCGGCGCTTTCTTT.

This clone was counted a few times. The rearrangement joins TRBV7-3 to TRBJ2-5, with D maybe TRBD1 (6 bases). Trimming took off 5 bases at V and 4 bases at J, with 11 bases between the two ends. The CDR3 is 13 amino acids. Germline values: CDR1 SGHTA, CDR2 FQGTGA. The CDR3 DNA is TGTGCCAGCAGCCGGACAGAGGGAGAGACCCAGTACTTC. Translating gives CASSRTEGETQYF.

This clone was seen more than once but under ten times. This chain uses TRBV7-2 with TRBJ2-7; 14 bases align to TRBD2. Losses at the gene ends were 5 bases for V and 6 bases for J; bases not matched to a gene: 9. Germline values: CDR1 SGHTA, CDR2 FQGNSA. This CDR3 contains 16 residues. The CDR3 bases are TGTGCCAGCAGCCCAGGGACTAGCGGGAGCCCACCCGAGCAGTACTTC. Protein product: CASSPGTSGSPPEQYF.

In nucleotides, the CDR3 is TGTGCCAGCAGCCAGGCCACTAGCGGGATATCCTACGAGCAGTACTTC. Its translation is CASSQATSGISYEQYF. J is TRBJ2-7 and V is TRBV4-2; 10 bases agree with TRBD2. The CDR3 extends over 16 amino acids. V lost 3 bases, J lost 1 base, and 6 bases stayed unmatched. Germline V gene lookup returns CDR1 LGHNA and CDR2 YNFKEQ.